Shown below are 20 T cell receptor beta chains from a single sample sequenced in a study of tumor-infiltrating lymphocytes in primary liver carcinoma. TCR beta cDNA was made from approximately 500 ng total RNA with a constant-region primer. Three-round nested multiplex PCR performed with slightly modified ARM-PCR produced the TCR beta libraries. Both of the initial two PCR rounds ran for nine to ten cycles and employed TRBV1-TRBV30 forward primers alongside a C-beta reverse primer. MiXCR was run by TCRdb on the multiplex PCR reads, yielding one entry per CDR3 protein. The sample includes 20,000 or so distinct CDR3 sequences, roughly 72% of them seen just once. Both RNA and DNA were isolated together from about 20-30 mg of bulk tissue that had not been sorted. The sample consisted of liver tumor tissue from sampling region 1. Described subset: tumor region T1, superior pole. These receptors all come from a man aged 35 to 55 with primary liver carcinoma and hepatitis B virus infection.

About this clonotype itself: A junction end diverges from the germline sequence, so it may reflect a read error. The rearrangement links TRBV11-2 to TRBJ2-3; D remains unclear. Per the germline V gene, CDR1 is SGHAT and CDR2 is FQNNGV. The length of the CDR3 is 12 residues. CDR3: CVSSESADTQYF. The CDR3 DNA sequence: TGTGTCAGCAGCGAATCCGCAGATACGCAGTATTTT.

Note on this clonotype: At one of its ends the junction is not consistent with the germline gene, which may arise from a read error. This rearrangement joins TRBV11-2 to TRBJ2-7; D may be TRBD1 or TRBD2 (5 bases each). The CDR3 sequence is 17 residues long. CDR1 is SGHAT and CDR2 is FQNNGV in the germline V gene. CDR3 nucleotides: TGTGACAGCAACTTAATTCTAGTTCAGGGAGTATGGGGCGAGCAGTACTTC. The encoded protein is CDSNLILVQGVWGEQYF.

This clonotype was observed many times. This sequence joins TRBV11-2 and TRBJ1-2; 8 nucleotides align to TRBD1. The CDR3 consists of 14 residues. CDR1 is SGHAT and CDR2 is FQNNGV in the germline V gene. V dropped 5 bases and J dropped 8; count of bases not matched to a gene: 10. The CDR3 loop is CASSPRTGLRGYTF. CDR3 bases: TGTGCCAGCAGCCCCAGGACAGGGCTAAGGGGCTACACCTTC.

About this clonotype itself: It is likely a read error, because the conserved phenylalanine at the end of the CDR3 is missing. The limits of the CDR3 on the DNA are not certain, so only TCRdb's listed CDR3 is given. The chain carries TRBV11-2 and TRBJ2-2; the table's D call, TRBD2, was not checked against the DNA. The CDR3 sequence runs 15 residues, both termini included. The germline V gene encodes CDR1 SGHAT and CDR2 FQNNGV. The CDR3: CASSFAGSNTGEQFI.

Concerning this clonotype: The junction departs from the called germline gene at one end, perhaps through a read error. CDR3 in amino acids: CVSSLGTAKNIQYF. Here the CDR3 DNA reads TGTGTCAGCAGCTTGGGTACAGCTAAAAACATTCAGTACTTC. V is TRBV5-6 and J is TRBJ2-4; D remains ambiguous. Germline V gene data show CDR1 as SGHDT and CDR2 as YYEEEE. The CDR3 totals 14 residues.

With regard to this clonotype: The CDR3 carries no conserved terminal phenylalanine or tryptophan, so it likely arises from a read error. The CDR3 here is CDSSLSGVSSGNTIYY. The CDR3 DNA reads as TGTGACAGCAGCTTGTCAGGAGTCAGCTCTGGAAACACCATATATTAT. This chain uses TRBV11-2 with TRBJ1-3, with D unclear. Germline CDR1 reads SGHAT; CDR2 reads FQNNGV. The CDR3 runs 16 residues.

Comments on this clonotype: Just one base apart from a much larger clone, this may be a read error. The chain joins TRBV12-3 or TRBV12-4 to TRBJ2-1; 7 bases are a match to TRBD2. Losses at the gene ends were 6 bases for V and 2 bases for J; bases not matched to a gene: 7. The CDR3 covers 15 residues. CDR3 protein: CASSLGLGAYNEQFF. The CDR3 DNA is TGTGCCAGCAGCCTCGGACTAGGGGCCTACAATGAGCAGTTCTTC.

In regard to this clonotype: A clone one base away is much larger, so this may be a read error. The V and J genes are TRBV11-3 and TRBJ2-1, with 10 positions matching TRBD1. The CDR3 is made up of 18 amino acids. Losses at the gene ends were 6 bases for V and 1 base for J; bases not matched to a gene: 12. Germline assignment: CDR1 SGHNT and CDR2 YENEEA. The CDR3: CASRGGGAGQGSYNEQFF. CDR3 bases: TGTGCCAGCAGGGGAGGTGGGGCGGGACAGGGGTCCTACAATGAGCAGTTCTTC.

About this clonotype: In this CDR3 the conserved last residue, phenylalanine or tryptophan, is missing, so a read error is likely. The rearrangement uses TRBV11-2 and TRBJ2-5, with a weak D call TRBD2 (5 bases). CDR3 length equals 18 residues. CDR1 and CDR2 (germline): SGHAT, FQNNGV. CDR3 in amino acids: CTCSLARLALGKKETQYI. The CDR3 nucleotides read TGTACCTGCAGCTTAGCGAGGCTAGCCCTGGGAAAAAAAGAGACCCAGTACATC.

Concerning this clonotype: One end of the junction fails to match germline, which may point to a read error. CDR3 sequence: CASSLVLGSYGRGYIF. CDR3 nucleotide sequence: TGCGCCAGCAGCTTGGTTCTAGGCAGCTACGGACGTGGCTACATCTTC. The chain recombines TRBV5-1 with TRBJ1-2; no clear D gene. The CDR3 spans 16 residues. Germline loops: CDR1 SGHRS, CDR2 YFSETQ. The full variable domain, in which reference TRBV5-1 and TRBJ1-2 provide the parts outside the CDR3, is KAGVTQTPRYLIKTRGQQVTLSCSPISGHRSVSWYQQTPGQGLQFLFEYFSETQRNKGNFPGRFSGRQFSNSRSEMNVSTLELGDSALYLCASSLVLGSYGRGYIFGSGTRLTVV.

A note on this clonotype: The conserved closing phenylalanine or tryptophan is absent in this CDR3, likely reflecting a read error. The rearrangement joins TRBV5-6 to TRBJ2-7; TRBD2 agrees at 9 bases. The ends lost 5 bases at V and 4 bases at J; junction bases unmatched: 7. Germline CDR1 is SGHDT and CDR2 is YYEEEE. This CDR3 contains 14 residues. The CDR3 DNA sequence: TGTGCCAGCAGTCATCCGGGACTAGCATACGAGCAGTACATC. Its protein is CASSHPGLAYEQYI.

This clonotype is labeled as medium-sized (0.01 to 0.1%). The V gene is TRBV6-1, the J gene TRBJ1-1, with D possibly matching TRBD1 (5 bases). Germline V gene sequence: CDR1 MNHNS, CDR2 SASEGT. This CDR3 contains 14 residues. Trimming took 1 base from V and 7 from J, leaving 13 bases between them. CDR3 coding DNA: TGTGCCAGCAGTGAAGGCGGGGGACCCTTTGAAGCTTTCTTT. It is translated as CASSEGGGPFEAFF.

About this clonotype itself: This CDR3 fails to terminate in the conserved phenylalanine or tryptophan, so it likely reflects a read error. The limits of the CDR3 on the DNA are not certain, so only TCRdb's listed CDR3 is given. The chain has TRBV11-2 and TRBJ1-4. Germline CDR1 and CDR2: SGHAT and FQNNGV. The CDR3 length equals 19 residues, ends included. The CDR3 protein is CASSPKRQRTSATNEKLFL.

A remark on this clonotype: A read error may account for a junction end that differs from germline. The chain uses TRBV4-1 and TRBJ2-1; D is unclear. The CDR3 is 15 amino acids. In germline, CDR1 is MGHRA, CDR2 YSYEKL. CDR3 bases: TGTGCCAGCAGTCCGATCGGTAACAACAACAATGAGCAGTCCTTC. Its protein is CASSPIGNNNNEQSF.

At least ten counts were recorded for this clonotype. The chain employs TRBV11-2 and TRBJ2-1; D is unresolved. Germline CDR1 and CDR2: SGHAT and FQNNGV. The CDR3 spans 15 residues. V was pared by 0 bases and J by 5 bases, with 11 bases between. The CDR3 here is CASSLEYLANNEQFF. As DNA, the CDR3 is TGTGCCAGCAGCTTAGAATATTTGGCTAACAATGAGCAGTTCTTC.

The chain employs TRBV11-3 and TRBJ2-4, with 13 bases identical to TRBD2. Germline V gives CDR1 SGHNT, CDR2 YENEEA. There are 18 residues in the CDR3. V lost 7 bases, J lost 1 base, and 10 bases stayed unmatched. CDR3 bases: TGTGCCAGCAAGCGAGAACTAGCGGGAGGGCTCGCCAAAAACATTCAGTACTTC. It specifies CASKRELAGGLAKNIQYF. The whole variable domain, remainder taken from reference TRBV11-3 and TRBJ2-4, is EAGVVQSPRYKIIEKKQPVAFWCNPISGHNTLYWYLQNLGQGPELLIRYENEEAVDDSQLPKDRFSAERLKGVDSTLKIQPAELGDSAVYLCASKRELAGGLAKNIQYFGAGTRLSVL.

A note on this clonotype: As the CDR3 is not closed by the conserved phenylalanine or tryptophan, this likely results from a read error. The gene calls are TRBV11-2 and TRBJ2-3, with D maybe TRBD2 (5 bases). The CDR3 is 13 amino acids. Germline loops: CDR1 SGHAT, CDR2 FQNNGV. The CDR3 coding sequence is TGCGCTAGCAGCTTGATTAGCACAGATACGCAGTATCTT. Amino acids: CASSLISTDTQYL.

In its sample, this clonotype was seen many times. A read error is likely, as this CDR3 ends without the conserved phenylalanine or tryptophan. The rearrangement links TRBV15 to TRBJ2-7; possibly TRBD1 for D (5 bases). V shed 0 bases and J shed 5 bases, with 8 bases lying between them. Germline V gene lookup returns CDR1 LNHNV and CDR2 YYDKDF (reference sequence). The CDR3 sequence is 13 residues long. CDR3 coding DNA: TGTGCCACCAGCAGAGATCAGGGCCACGAGCAGTACTAC. This translates into CATSRDQGHEQYY.

By sample fraction, this clonotype is medium-sized. J is TRBJ1-1 and V is TRBV14; 8 bases map to TRBD1. The CDR3 consists of 15 residues. V lost 0 bases, J lost 8 bases, and 8 bases stayed unmatched. Germline CDR1 reads SGHDN; CDR2 reads FVKESK. The CDR3 DNA sequence: TGTGCCAGCAGCCAAGATTCCCGGGACAGGTCGGAAGCTTTCTTT. Translation gives CASSQDSRDRSEAFF.

In the case of this clonotype: The conserved final phenylalanine or tryptophan is absent from the CDR3, which likely points to a read error. The chain carries TRBV11-2 and TRBJ1-6; D is undetermined. This CDR3 contains 16 residues. Germline V CDR1 and CDR2: SGHAT, FQNNGV. The CDR3 sequence is CTSSLDLRSQFRTLHY. The CDR3 DNA reads as TGTACCAGCAGCTTAGATCTTAGAAGCCAATTCAGAACCCTCCACTAT.